The 15 T cell receptor beta chains listed next were all sequenced from one sample in a study of CD4 T cells in relation to SARS-CoV-2 and coronaviruses. Sequencing was performed with immunoSEQ multiplex PCR; in TCRdb, only in-frame clones are kept and a portion is missing. The sample yields under 50,000 clones, more than 75% seen once. The sequenced material came from memory CD4+ T cells from PBMCs. These receptors were taken from an adult with COVID-19.

The V gene is TRBV19, the J gene TRBJ2-3; D is uncertain. Trimming stripped 7 bases from V and 7 bases from J, with 15 bases between. CDR3 length: 13 amino acids. Looked up from germline, CDR1 is LNHDA and CDR2 is SQIVND (reference sequence). The CDR3 protein is CASTTGHLNTQYF. In nucleotides, the CDR3 is TGTGCCAGTACAACGGGCCACTTGAATACGCAGTATTTT.

The chain is built from TRBV11-3 and TRBJ1-6, with D possibly matching TRBD1 (6 bases). The CDR3 has 14 residues. The V gene lost 1 base and the J gene lost 11 bases, with 12 bases spanning the gap. CDR1 and CDR2 from the germline V gene are SGHNT and YENEEA. CDR3 coding DNA: TGTGCCAGCAGCTTAGGGCAGGGGTGGGCACCCCTCCACTTT. Amino acid sequence: CASSLGQGWAPLHF.

The V gene is TRBV5-4, the J gene TRBJ2-2; 10 positions agree with TRBD2. V was clipped by 3 bases and J by 6 bases; unmatched bases: 11. Germline V gives CDR1 SGHNT, CDR2 YYREEE (reference sequence). The CDR3 extends over 17 amino acids. The CDR3, as DNA: TGTGCCAGCAGCTCCGTCGCCCAGCGGGGGGGCGCCGGGGAGCTGTTTTTT. Translation gives CASSSVAQRGGAGELFF.

The genes are TRBV19 and TRBJ1-5; no reliable D call. V lost 7 bases and J lost 6, with 19 bases in between. CDR1 is LNHDA and CDR2 is SQIVND in the germline V gene (reference sequence). This CDR3 region has 15 residues. CDR3 sequence reads: CASTQTKGSGQPQHF. In DNA form, the CDR3 reads TGTGCCAGTACCCAAACAAAAGGTTCCGGTCAGCCCCAGCATTTT.

The chain uses TRBV19 and TRBJ1-4; D is unclear. V dropped 5 bases and J dropped 5 bases, with 12 bases sitting between them. The CDR3 has 14 residues. The germline V gene has CDR1 LNHDA and CDR2 SQIVND (reference sequence). The CDR3 DNA follows: TGTGCCAGTAGTTCAGGAAGGGTGAATGAAAAACTGTTTTTT. It yields the protein CASSSGRVNEKLFF.

V is TRBV10-3 and J is TRBJ2-3, with TRBD2 matching 8 bases. V shed 11 bases and J 6 bases; nucleotides not matched to a gene: 10. Germline V gives CDR1 ENHRY, CDR2 SYGVKD. The CDR3 is 13 residues long. CDR3 protein: CAVRLTSEDTQYF. Written as DNA, the CDR3 is TGTGCCGTGAGGCTGACTAGCGAGGATACGCAGTATTTT.

The chain has TRBV5-1 and TRBJ1-5; unclear D gene. The CDR3 spans 16 residues. Germline V CDR1 and CDR2: SGHRS, YFSETQ. Deletions cut 0 bases from V and 0 bases from J, with 10 bases between. CDR3 sequence (DNA): TGCGCCAGCAGCTTGGACCAATTGGGTAGCAATCAGCCCCAGCATTTT. Translated: CASSLDQLGSNQPQHF.

The chain carries TRBV5-6 and TRBJ2-5; 8 bases line up with TRBD2. The CDR3 spans 15 residues. Germline V gene sequence: CDR1 SGHDT, CDR2 YYEEEE. V lost 0 bases to trimming and J lost 8 bases; unmatched junction nucleotides: 9. Here the CDR3 DNA reads TGTGCCAGCAGCTTGGAGGGCGGGGGGCCGCGCACCCAGTACTTC. This gives the protein CASSLEGGGPRTQYF.

J is TRBJ2-5 and V is TRBV6-5; D not resolved. This CDR3 is built from 11 residues. Germline CDR1 reads MNHEY; CDR2 reads SVGAGI. V shed 4 bases and J shed 5 bases, with 5 bases lying between them. The CDR3 coding sequence is TGTGCCAGCAGTTCATGGGAGACCCAGTACTTC. This sequence encodes CASSSWETQYF.

This chain links TRBV4-2 with TRBJ2-5; TRBD2 matches 12 bases. V was clipped by 0 bases and J by 5 bases; unmatched bases: 4. Germline V gene lookup returns CDR1 LGHNA and CDR2 YNFKEQ. The CDR3 runs to 16 residues. The DNA of the CDR3 is TGTGCCAGCAGCCAAGATGGGACTAGCGGGCAGGAGACCCAGTACTTC. It yields the protein CASSQDGTSGQETQYF.

Relative to its sample, this clone is medium-sized. This chain connects TRBV6-4 to TRBJ1-5; D is undetermined. Germline loops: CDR1 MRHNA, CDR2 SNTAGT. CDR3 length: 15 residues. The V and J ends lost 3 bases and 0 bases respectively, with 9 bases between them. The CDR3, as DNA: TGTGCCAGCAGTGAAGGTGGAGTTAGCAATCAGCCCCAGCATTTT. This gives the protein CASSEGGVSNQPQHF.

The genes are TRBV6-5 and TRBJ2-7; 8 positions agree with TRBD1. The CDR3 totals 12 residues. V shed 5 bases and J 5 bases; nucleotides not matched to a gene: 2. The V gene's germline CDR1 is MNHEY and CDR2 SVGAGI. The DNA of the CDR3 is TGTGCCAGCAGTACGACAGGGGACGAGCAGTACTTC. Its translation: CASSTTGDEQYF.

CDR3 loop: CASSSNRGTQYF. The CDR3 nucleotides read TGTGCCAGCAGCTCTAACCGGGGGACCCAGTACTTC. The chain is built from TRBV11-2 and TRBJ2-5, with D perhaps TRBD2 (5 bases). CDR3 length: 12 residues. V was trimmed by 4 bases and J by 7 bases, leaving 10 bases between them. The germline gives CDR1 SGHAT, CDR2 FQNNGV.

The chain employs TRBV6-1 and TRBJ1-1, with a weak D call TRBD1 (5 bases). The CDR3 contains 17 residues. Germline-derived CDR1 and CDR2 are MNHNS and SASEGT. Trimming stripped 2 bases from V and 2 bases from J, with 18 bases between. CDR3 nucleotides: TGTGCCAGCAGTGAAAACGGGTTCGGGACGGGAAACACTGAAGCTTTCTTT. Encoded protein: CASSENGFGTGNTEAFF.

In its sample, this clone was seen once. The chain carries TRBV12-3 or TRBV12-4 and TRBJ2-3, with D unclear. V was shortened by 5 bases and J by 3 bases, with 6 bases between the two germline ends. The CDR3 runs 12 residues. The CDR3 bases are TGTGCCAGCAGTGGATTAACAGATACGCAGTATTTT. Translating it yields CASSGLTDTQYF.